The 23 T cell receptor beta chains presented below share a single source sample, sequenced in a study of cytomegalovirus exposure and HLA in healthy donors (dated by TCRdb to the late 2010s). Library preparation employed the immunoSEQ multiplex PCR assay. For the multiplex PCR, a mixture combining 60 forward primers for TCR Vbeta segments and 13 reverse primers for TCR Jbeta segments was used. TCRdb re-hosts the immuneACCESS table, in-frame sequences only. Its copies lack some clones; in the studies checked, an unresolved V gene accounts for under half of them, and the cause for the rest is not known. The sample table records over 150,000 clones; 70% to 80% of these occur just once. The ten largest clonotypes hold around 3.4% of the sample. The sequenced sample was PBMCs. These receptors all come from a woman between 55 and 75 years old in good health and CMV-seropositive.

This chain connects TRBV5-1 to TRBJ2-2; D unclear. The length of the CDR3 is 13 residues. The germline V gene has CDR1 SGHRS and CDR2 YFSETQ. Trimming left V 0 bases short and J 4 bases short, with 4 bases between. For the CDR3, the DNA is TGCGCCAGCAGCTTGGCTCTCACCGGGGAGCTGTTTTTT. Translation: CASSLALTGELFF. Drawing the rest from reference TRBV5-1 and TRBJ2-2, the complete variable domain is KAGVTQTPRYLIKTRGQQVTLSCSPISGHRSVSWYQQTPGQGLQFLFEYFSETQRNKGNFPGRFSGRQFSNSRSEMNVSTLELGDSALYLCASSLALTGELFFGEGSRLTVL.

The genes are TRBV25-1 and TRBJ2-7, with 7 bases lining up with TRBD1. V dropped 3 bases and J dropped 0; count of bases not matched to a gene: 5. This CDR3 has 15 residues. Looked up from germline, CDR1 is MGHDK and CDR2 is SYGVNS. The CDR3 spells CASSDYGTDSYEQYF. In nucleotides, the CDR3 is TGTGCCAGCAGTGACTACGGGACAGACTCCTACGAGCAGTACTTC.

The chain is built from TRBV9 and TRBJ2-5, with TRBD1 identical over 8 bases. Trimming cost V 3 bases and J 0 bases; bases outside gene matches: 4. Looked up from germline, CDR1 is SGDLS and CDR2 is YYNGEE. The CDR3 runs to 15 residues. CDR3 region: CASSAGQGYQETQYF. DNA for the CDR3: TGTGCCAGCAGCGCCGGACAGGGATACCAAGAGACCCAGTACTTC.

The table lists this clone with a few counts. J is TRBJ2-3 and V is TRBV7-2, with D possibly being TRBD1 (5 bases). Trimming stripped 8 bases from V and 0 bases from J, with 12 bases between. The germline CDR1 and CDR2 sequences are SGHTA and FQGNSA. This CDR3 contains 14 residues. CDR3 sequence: CASVPRGSTDTQYF. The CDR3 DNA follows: TGTGCCAGCGTCCCAAGGGGCAGCACAGATACGCAGTATTTT.

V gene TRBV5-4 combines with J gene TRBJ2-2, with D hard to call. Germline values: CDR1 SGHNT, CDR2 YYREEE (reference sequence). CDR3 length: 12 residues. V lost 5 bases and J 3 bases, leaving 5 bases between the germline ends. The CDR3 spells CASRYDTGELFF. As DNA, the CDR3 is TGTGCCAGCAGATATGACACCGGGGAGCTGTTTTTT.

CDR3 sequence reads: CASSFQGGAYYGYTF. The CDR3 nucleotides read TGTGCCAGCAGCTTTCAAGGGGGAGCCTACTATGGCTACACCTTC. The V gene is TRBV28, the J gene TRBJ1-2; D might be TRBD1 (6 bases). The CDR3 totals 15 residues. The ends were cut back, 6 bases at V and 3 bases at J, with 17 bases in the middle. CDR1 and CDR2 (germline): MDHEN, SYDVKM.

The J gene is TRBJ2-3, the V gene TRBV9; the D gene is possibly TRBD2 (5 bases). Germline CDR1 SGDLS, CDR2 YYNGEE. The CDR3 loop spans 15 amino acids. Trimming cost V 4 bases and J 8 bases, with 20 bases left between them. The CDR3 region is CASSSRTKLVGTQYF. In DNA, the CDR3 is TGTGCCAGCAGCTCTCGAACCAAACTAGTAGGTACGCAGTATTTT.

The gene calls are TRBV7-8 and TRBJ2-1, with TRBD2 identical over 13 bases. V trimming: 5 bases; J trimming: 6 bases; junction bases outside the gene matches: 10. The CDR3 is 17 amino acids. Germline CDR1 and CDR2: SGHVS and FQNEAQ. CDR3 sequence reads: CASSTQGLAGSPNEQFF. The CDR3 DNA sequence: TGTGCCAGCAGCACCCAGGGACTAGCGGGATCACCCAATGAGCAGTTCTTC.

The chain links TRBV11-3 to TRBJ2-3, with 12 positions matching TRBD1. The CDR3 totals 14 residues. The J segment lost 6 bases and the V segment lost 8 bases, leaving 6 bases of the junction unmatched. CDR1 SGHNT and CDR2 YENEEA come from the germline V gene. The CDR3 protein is CASQGQGAGDTQYF. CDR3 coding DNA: TGTGCCAGCCAGGGACAGGGGGCGGGTGATACGCAGTATTTT.

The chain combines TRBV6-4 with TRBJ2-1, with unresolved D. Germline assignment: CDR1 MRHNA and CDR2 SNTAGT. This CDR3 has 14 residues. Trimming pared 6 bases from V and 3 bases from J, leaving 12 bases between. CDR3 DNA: TGTGCCAGCAGCAAGGAACAGAGCTACAATGAGCAGTTCTTC. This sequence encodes CASSKEQSYNEQFF.

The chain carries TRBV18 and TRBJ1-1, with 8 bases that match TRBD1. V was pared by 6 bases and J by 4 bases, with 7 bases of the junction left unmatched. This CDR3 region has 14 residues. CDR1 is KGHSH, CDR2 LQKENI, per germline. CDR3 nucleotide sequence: TGTGCCAGCTCCCCCAAACAGGGGGGCACTGAAGCTTTCTTT. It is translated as CASSPKQGGTEAFF.

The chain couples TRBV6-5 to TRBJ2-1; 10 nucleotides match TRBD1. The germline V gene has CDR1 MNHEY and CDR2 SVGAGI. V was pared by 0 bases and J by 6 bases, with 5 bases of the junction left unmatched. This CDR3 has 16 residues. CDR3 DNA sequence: TGTGCCAGCAGTTACTCGGGACAGGGGAGGCCCAATGAGCAGTTCTTC. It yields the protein CASSYSGQGRPNEQFF.

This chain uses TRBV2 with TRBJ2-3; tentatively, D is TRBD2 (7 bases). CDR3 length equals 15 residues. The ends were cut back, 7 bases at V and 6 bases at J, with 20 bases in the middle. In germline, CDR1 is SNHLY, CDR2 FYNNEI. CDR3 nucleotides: TGTGCCAGCAAGGCCTCGGCGGGGAGGGGGGATACGCAGTATTTT. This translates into CASKASAGRGDTQYF.

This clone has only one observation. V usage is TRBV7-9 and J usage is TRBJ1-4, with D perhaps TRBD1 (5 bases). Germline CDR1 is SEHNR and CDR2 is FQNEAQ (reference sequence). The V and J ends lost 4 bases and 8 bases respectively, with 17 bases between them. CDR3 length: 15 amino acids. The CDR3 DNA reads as TGTGCCAGCAGCTCATCAGGGAAAAAGTTCGAAAAACTGTTTTTT. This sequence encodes CASSSSGKKFEKLFF.

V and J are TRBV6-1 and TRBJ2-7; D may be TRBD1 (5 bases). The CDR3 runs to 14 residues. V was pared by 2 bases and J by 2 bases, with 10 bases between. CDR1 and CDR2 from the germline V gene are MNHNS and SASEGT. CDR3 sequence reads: CASSEQGAPYEQYF. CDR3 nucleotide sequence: TGTGCCAGCAGTGAACAAGGGGCACCCTACGAGCAGTACTTC.

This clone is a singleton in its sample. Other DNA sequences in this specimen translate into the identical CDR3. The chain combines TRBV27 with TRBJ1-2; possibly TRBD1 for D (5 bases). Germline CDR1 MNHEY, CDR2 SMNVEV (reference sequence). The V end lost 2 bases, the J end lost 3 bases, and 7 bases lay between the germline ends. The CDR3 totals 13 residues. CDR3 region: CASSLTGDYGYTF. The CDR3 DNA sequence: TGTGCCAGCAGTTTAACGGGGGACTATGGCTACACCTTC.

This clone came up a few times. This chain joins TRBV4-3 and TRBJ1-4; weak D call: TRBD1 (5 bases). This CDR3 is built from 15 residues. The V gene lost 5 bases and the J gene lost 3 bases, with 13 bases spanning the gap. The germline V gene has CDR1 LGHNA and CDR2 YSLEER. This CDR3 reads CASSTGVGPNEKLFF. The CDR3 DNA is TGCGCCAGCAGCACGGGGGTCGGTCCTAATGAAAAACTGTTTTTT.

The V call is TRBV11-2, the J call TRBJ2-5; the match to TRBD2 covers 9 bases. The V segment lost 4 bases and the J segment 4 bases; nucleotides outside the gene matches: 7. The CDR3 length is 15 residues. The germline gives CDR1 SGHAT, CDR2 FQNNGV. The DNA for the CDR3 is TGTGCCAGCAGCTGGGGCGGGGGGGCGTTAGAGACCCAGTACTTC. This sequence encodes CASSWGGGALETQYF.

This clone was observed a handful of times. The CDR3 loop is CASSATVGLANYGYTF. The CDR3 nucleotides are TGCGCCAGCAGCGCCACCGTGGGTCTAGCTAACTATGGCTACACCTTC. The rearrangement uses TRBV5-1 and TRBJ1-2; D is unclear. V was shortened by 4 bases and J by 0 bases, with 16 bases between the two germline ends. Germline V gene lookup returns CDR1 SGHRS and CDR2 YFSETQ. The CDR3 sequence is 16 residues long.

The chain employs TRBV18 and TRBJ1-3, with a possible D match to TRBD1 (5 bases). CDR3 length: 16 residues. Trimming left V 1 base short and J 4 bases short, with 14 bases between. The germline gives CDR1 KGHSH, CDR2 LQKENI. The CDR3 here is CASSPREAGLGNTIYF. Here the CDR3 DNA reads TGTGCCAGCTCACCACGTGAGGCAGGGCTCGGAAACACCATATATTTT. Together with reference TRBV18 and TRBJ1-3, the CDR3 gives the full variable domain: NAGVMQNPRHLVRRRGQEARLRCSPMKGHSHVYWYRQLPEEGLKFMVYLQKENIIDESGMPKERFSAEFPKEGPSILRIQQVVRGDSAAYFCASSPREAGLGNTIYFGEGSWLTVV.

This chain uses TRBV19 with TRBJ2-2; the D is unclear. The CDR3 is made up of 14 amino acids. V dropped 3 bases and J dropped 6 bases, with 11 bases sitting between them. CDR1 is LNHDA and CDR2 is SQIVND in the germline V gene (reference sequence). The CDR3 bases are TGTGCCAGTAGTATTGCTAGAATGGCCGGGGAGCTGTTTTTT. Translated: CASSIARMAGELFF.

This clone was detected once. CDR3 DNA: TGTGCCAGTAGTGCGGCACCTAGCGGGAGTGGGGAGCAGTACTTC. This translates into CASSAAPSGSGEQYF. The chain recombines TRBV19 with TRBJ2-7; 10 bases fit TRBD2. Germline V lookup: CDR1 LNHDA, CDR2 SQIVND (reference sequence). Germline trimming cut 5 bases from V and 7 bases from J; bases unmatched to any gene: 11. This CDR3 has 15 amino acids.

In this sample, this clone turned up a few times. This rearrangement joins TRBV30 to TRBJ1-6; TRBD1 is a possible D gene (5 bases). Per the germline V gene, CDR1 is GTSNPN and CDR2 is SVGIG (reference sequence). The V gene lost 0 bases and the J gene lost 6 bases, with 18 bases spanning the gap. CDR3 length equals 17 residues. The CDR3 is CAWSVLQEWDRNSPLHF. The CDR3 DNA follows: TGTGCCTGGAGTGTACTACAGGAGTGGGATCGTAATTCACCCCTCCACTTT.